The clone carrying this T cell receptor beta chain was seen more than once but under ten times. The antigen is unknown. A J-beta primer mix and a sample-barcoded 5' primer were used in a second PCR of roughly 7 to 12 cycles. Each CDR3 protein is one row after TCRdb ran MiXCR on the 5' RACE reads. The profile shows fewer than 2 million distinct CDR3 sequences, about 39% of them singletons. This sample is drawn from a study of blood T cells in healthy people across ages. Study details: In model experiments, template switching was able to capture about one barcoded beta molecule for every two T cells that were present. Study conclusions and caveats: CMV status of donors was not determined, possibly confounding expanded clonotype changes. More naive CD4+ cells and higher diversity marked long-lived donors relative to aged donors. The percentage of naive T cells correlated strongly with TCR beta diversity.

This TCR was recovered from a human donor in good health. The sequenced sample consisted of blood.

The CDR3 sequence: CASSLERDYGYTF. The CDR3 DNA reads TGTGCCAGCAGCCTCGAGAGGGACTATGGCTACACCTTC. V and J are TRBV7-2 and TRBJ1-2; D not certain. This CDR3 has 13 residues. The ends were cut back, 5 bases at V and 3 bases at J, with 10 bases in the middle. Per germline, CDR1 SGHTA and CDR2 FQGNSA. Full variable domain (rest looked up from reference TRBV7-2 and TRBJ1-2): GAGVSQSPSNKVTEKGKDVELRCDPISGHTALYWYRQSLGQGLEFLIYFQGNSAPDKSGLPSDRFSAERTGGSVSTLTIQRTQQEDSAVYLCASSLERDYGYTFGSGTRLTVV.